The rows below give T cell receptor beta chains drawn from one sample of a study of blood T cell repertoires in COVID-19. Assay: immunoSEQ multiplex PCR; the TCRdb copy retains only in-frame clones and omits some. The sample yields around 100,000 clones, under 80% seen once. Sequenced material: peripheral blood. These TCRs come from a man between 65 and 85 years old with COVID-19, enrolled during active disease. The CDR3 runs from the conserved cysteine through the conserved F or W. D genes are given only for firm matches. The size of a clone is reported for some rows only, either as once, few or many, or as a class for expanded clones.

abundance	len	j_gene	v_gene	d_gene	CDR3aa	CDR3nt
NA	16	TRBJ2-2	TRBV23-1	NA	CASSPCVDRSTGELFF	TGCGCCAGCAGCCCCTGCGTTGACAGGTCCACCGGGGAGCTGTTTTTT
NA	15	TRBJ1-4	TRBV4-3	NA	CASSQTPVGYEKLFF	TGCGCCAGCAGCCAAACCCCTGTGGGCTATGAAAAACTGTTTTTT
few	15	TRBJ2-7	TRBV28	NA	CASSLLPRLYYEQYF	TGTGCCAGCAGTTTATTACCGAGGTTGTACTACGAGCAGTACTTC
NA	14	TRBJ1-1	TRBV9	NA	CASSVGGEDTEAFF	TGTGCCAGCAGCGTAGGAGGGGAGGACACTGAAGCTTTCTTT
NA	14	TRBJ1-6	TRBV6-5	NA	CATPTGAYNSPLHF	TGTGCCACTCCGACGGGGGCCTATAATTCACCCCTCCACTTT
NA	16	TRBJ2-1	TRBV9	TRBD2	CASSVALAGGANEQFF	TGTGCCAGCAGCGTAGCTCTAGCGGGAGGGGCTAATGAGCAGTTCTTC
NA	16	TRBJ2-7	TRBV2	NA	CASSEALRSEVHEQYF	TGTGCCAGCAGTGAAGCGCTGCGGTCCGAGGTCCACGAGCAGTACTTC
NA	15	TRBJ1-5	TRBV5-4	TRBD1	CASSPGQGNDQPQHF	TGTGCCAGCAGCCCCGGACAGGGAAATGATCAGCCCCAGCATTTT
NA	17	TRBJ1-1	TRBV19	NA	CASSIDWPGRASTEAFF	TGTGCCAGTAGTATAGATTGGCCCGGCAGGGCGAGCACTGAAGCTTTCTTT
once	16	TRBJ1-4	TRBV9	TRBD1	CASSVAPGQGNEKLFF	TGTGCCAGCAGCGTAGCTCCGGGACAGGGTAATGAAAAACTGTTTTTT
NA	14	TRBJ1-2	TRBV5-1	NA	CASSLADQGGGYTF	TGCGCCAGCAGCTTGGCAGATCAGGGCGGTGGCTACACCTTC
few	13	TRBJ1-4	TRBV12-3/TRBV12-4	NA	CASNADLNEKLFF	TGTGCCAGCAACGCGGACTTAAATGAAAAACTGTTTTTT
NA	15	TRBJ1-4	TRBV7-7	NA	CASSLLTGPNEKLFF	TGTGCTAGCAGCCTACTGACAGGACCCAATGAAAAACTGTTTTTT
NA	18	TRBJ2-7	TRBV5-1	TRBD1	CASSPRGTGGFQLYEQYF	TGCGCCAGCAGCCCTAGAGGGACAGGGGGCTTCCAATTGTACGAGCAGTACTTC
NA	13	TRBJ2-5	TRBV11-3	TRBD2	CASSSGLAETQYF	TGTGCCAGCAGCTCGGGACTAGCGGAGACCCAGTACTTC
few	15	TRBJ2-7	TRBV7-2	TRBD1	CASSQVSTGGREQYF	TGTGCCAGCAGCCAGGTTTCCACAGGGGGTAGAGAGCAGTACTTC
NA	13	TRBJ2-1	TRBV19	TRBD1	CASTTGLLNEQFF	TGTGCCTCAACGACAGGGTTGCTAAATGAGCAGTTCTTC
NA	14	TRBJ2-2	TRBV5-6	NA	CASSLAVGTGELFF	TGTGCCAGCAGCTTAGCGGTCGGCACCGGGGAGCTGTTTTTT
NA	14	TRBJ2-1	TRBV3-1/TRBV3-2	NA	CASTRSGLQNEQFF	TGTGCCAGCACCCGATCGGGACTCCAGAATGAGCAGTTCTTC
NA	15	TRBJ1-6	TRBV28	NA	CASSLYGRVASPLHF	TGTGCCAGCAGTTTATACGGCAGGGTGGCTTCACCCCTCCACTTT
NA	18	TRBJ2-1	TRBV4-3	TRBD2	CASSQEGISGTQYNEQFF	TGCGCCAGCAGCCAAGAGGGGATTAGCGGGACCCAATACAATGAGCAGTTCTTC
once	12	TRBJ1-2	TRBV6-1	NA	CASSELGGGYTF	TGTGCCAGCAGTGAACTTGGGGGCGGCTACACCTTC
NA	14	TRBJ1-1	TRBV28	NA	CASSLAGMNTEAFF	TGTGCCAGCAGTTTAGCTGGCATGAACACTGAAGCTTTCTTT